This paragraph covers one TCR beta chain sequence. Its specificity is unknown. The data were produced by immunoSEQ multiplex PCR, yet TCRdb's version contains in-frame clones alone and is incomplete. The sample lists some 2.3 million clones, roughly 93% seen once, with 0.39% in the top ten. This sample stems from a study of shared clonotypes between healthy human individuals. Study overall: Donors had three CD4 naive, three CD4 memory, two CD8 naive and one CD8 memory plate apiece.

The CDR3 has 15 residues. CDR1 is SGHTA, CDR2 FQGNSA, per germline. The V segment lost 5 bases and the J segment 5 bases; nucleotides outside the gene matches: 7. Study-wide results and limits: A few donors shared roughly 5% of their naive CD4 clonotypes.

Sequenced material: naive CD4+ T cells from PBMCs. The sample's subset: CD45RA+ positively selected. V and J are TRBV7-2 and TRBJ2-1, with 9 nucleotides matching TRBD2. The receptor was isolated from a man younger than 35 in good health. Some clones in this sample may be carry-over from other donors' samples. CDR3 residues: CASSARLAADNEQFF. Written as DNA, the CDR3 is TGTGCCAGCAGCGCGCGACTAGCGGCCGACAATGAGCAGTTCTTC.